A single sample is the source of the 8 T cell receptor beta chains below, sequenced in a study of CD8+CD57+ T cells in acquired aplastic anemia. TCR beta VDJ and CDR3 were profiled, and genomic DNA was the template. Each CDR3 protein is one row after TCRdb ran MiXCR on the reads. The sample carries about 150,000 distinct CDR3 sequences, less than 50% recorded once. All sequencing subjects had displayed CD8+CD57+ cell expansion on flow cytometry. Sequences were obtained from sorted CD4+, CD8+, or CD8+CD57+ T cells (not recorded which) from PBMCs. Receptor source: a human donor with aplastic anemia.

This clonotype has a count of ten or more. This sequence joins TRBV12-3 or TRBV12-4 and TRBJ1-1, with unresolved D. Trimming removed 6 bases at V and 5 bases at J, with 13 bases between. This CDR3 is built from 13 residues. The CDR3 DNA reads TGTGCCAGCAGATCCCTCGTGGGGACTGAAGCTTTCTTT. Residues: CASRSLVGTEAFF.

The chain uses TRBV7-9 and TRBJ2-1; tentative D call: TRBD2 (5 bases). V lost 1 base, J lost 9 bases, and 10 bases lay in between. The germline CDR1 and CDR2 sequences are SEHNR and FQNEAQ (reference sequence). The CDR3 consists of 13 residues. The DNA of the CDR3 is TGTGCCAGCAGCTTAGGGGGAGACGTTGAGCAGTTCTTC. This sequence encodes CASSLGGDVEQFF. Full variable domain (rest looked up from reference TRBV7-9 and TRBJ2-1): DTGVSQNPRHKITKRGQNVTFRCDPISEHNRLYWYRQTLGQGPEFLTYFQNEAQLEKSRLLSDRFSAERPKGSFSTLEIQRTEQGDSAMYLCASSLGGDVEQFFGPGTRLTVL.

This clonotype was found many times. This chain links TRBV7-9 with TRBJ2-7; 7 positions match TRBD1. The CDR3 is 15 amino acids. Unmatched junction bases numbered 10, after V lost 4 bases and J lost 4 bases. Germline CDR1 is SEHNR and CDR2 is FQNEAQ (reference sequence). CDR3 sequence reads: CASSSPGTDSYEQYF. CDR3 nucleotides: TGTGCCAGCAGCTCCCCCGGGACAGATTCTTACGAGCAGTACTTC.

The chain recombines TRBV15 with TRBJ2-7; weak D call: TRBD2 (6 bases). Germline V lookup: CDR1 LNHNV, CDR2 YYDKDF (reference sequence). The V end lost 1 base, the J end lost 7 bases, and 20 bases lay between the germline ends. CDR3 length: 16 residues. This CDR3 reads CATSRAHGTSLGEQYF. The CDR3 DNA reads TGTGCCACCAGCAGAGCCCACGGGACTTCCCTGGGGGAGCAGTACTTC.

The chain recombines TRBV19 with TRBJ1-3; possibly TRBD1 for D (6 bases). The CDR3 spans 14 residues. V dropped 7 bases and J dropped 2 bases, with 12 bases sitting between them. Germline-derived CDR1 and CDR2 are LNHDA and SQIVND (reference sequence). The CDR3 spells CASNAGAAGNTIYF. In DNA form, the CDR3 reads TGTGCCAGTAACGCGGGGGCGGCTGGAAACACCATATATTTT.

In regard to this clonotype: The junction does not match germline at one end; this may be a read error. The chain couples TRBV18 to TRBJ2-5; no reliable D call. The length of the CDR3 is 13 residues. CDR1 and CDR2 from the germline V gene are KGHSH and LQKENI. CDR3 coding DNA: TGTGCCAGCTCACCAAGTACGGAAGAGACCCAGTGCTTC. It yields the protein CASSPSTEETQCF.

This clonotype was picked up many times. J is TRBJ2-2 and V is TRBV6-4; no reliable D call. The V gene lost 6 bases and the J gene lost 7 bases, with 6 bases spanning the gap. Looked up from germline, CDR1 is MRHNA and CDR2 is SNTAGT. This CDR3 region has 11 residues. The CDR3 DNA reads as TGTGCCAGCAGCAAGGTCGGGGAGCTGTTTTTT. Translating it yields CASSKVGELFF.

At least ten counts were recorded for this clonotype. The chain joins TRBV10-2 to TRBJ1-5; D remains unclear. Trimming removed 2 bases at V and 3 bases at J, with 8 bases between. Germline loops: CDR1 WSHSY, CDR2 SAAADI. The CDR3 has 14 residues. DNA of the CDR3: TGCGCCAGCAGTGAGCGGGAGGTCAATCAGCCCCAGCATTTT. This translates into CASSEREVNQPQHF.